This T cell receptor delta chain appears in the sequencing data of a study of Vδ1+ human thymocytes. The study's findings and limits: Thymic TRG and TRD repertoires appeared highly polyclonal, with Gaussian CDR3 length distributions. Unlike peripheral blood Vdelta1+ controls, thymic delta-chain sequences included about 20% Vdelta2 and few Vdelta3.

Purity of the sorted Vdelta1+ thymocytes ranged from roughly 98% to 99.6%. Points on this clone: Antigen unknown.

Extracted RNA was reverse transcribed into cDNA. CDR3 amplicons came from multiplex PCR with pooled V-gene forward and constant-region reverse primers. TCRdb reanalysed the multiplex PCR reads via CATT. Among about 58,000 delta-chain clones listed, about 16% were seen once. The CDR3 is 19 residues long. Germline lookup yields CDR1 TSWWSYY and CDR2 QGS. Trimming at V came to 3 bases and at J to 6 bases, leaving 19 bases not matched to a gene. Material: Vdelta1+ gamma-delta thymocytes from the thymus. Regarding subset: FACS-sorted CD3+ TCRalphabeta- TCRVdelta1+ TCRVdelta2- thymocytes. The receptor was isolated from a girl under three years old who had congenital heart surgery. The V and J genes are TRDV1 and TRDJ1, with TRDD3 identical over 10 bases. The DNA for the CDR3 is TGTGCTCTTGGGGATGTTCTTCCTACGGTGGGGGATACAGTCTATAAACTCATCTTT. Its protein product is CALGDVLPTVGDTVYKLIF.